Each of the 9 T cell receptor beta chains below was sequenced from the same sample in a study of cytomegalovirus exposure and HLA in healthy donors. PCR used 60 Vbeta primers and 13 Jbeta primers. Assay: immunoSEQ multiplex PCR; the TCRdb copy retains only in-frame clones and omits some. This sample has 80,000 to 100,000 clones, with around 80% found just once. The sample consisted of PBMCs. These receptors were taken from a man aged 40-55 years in good health and CMV-seronegative.

This CDR3 is CSPRGSQPQHF. The CDR3 coding sequence is TGCAGCCCACGGGGTAGCCAGCCCCAGCATTTT. V usage is TRBV29-1 and J usage is TRBJ1-5; unclear D gene. This CDR3 comprises 11 residues. In germline, CDR1 is SQVTM, CDR2 ANQGSEA. V lost 8 bases and J lost 7, with 12 bases in between.

The chain combines TRBV7-2 with TRBJ2-3; weak D call: TRBD1 (7 bases). V lost 5 bases to trimming and J lost 0 bases, with 15 bases between them. Germline V gene lookup returns CDR1 SGHTA and CDR2 FQGNSA. CDR3 length: 16 amino acids. CDR3 bases: TGTGCCAGCAGCACCAGGGGGGCTACTAGCACAGATACGCAGTATTTT. It codes for CASSTRGATSTDTQYF.

This clone has more than one count but fewer than ten. The chain links TRBV27 to TRBJ1-6; 10 nucleotides align to TRBD1. Germline V lookup: CDR1 MNHEY, CDR2 SMNVEV (reference sequence). The J segment lost 0 bases and the V segment lost 10 bases, leaving 3 bases of the junction unmatched. The CDR3 consists of 15 residues. Here the CDR3 reads CATRTGGSYNSPLHF. In nucleotides, the CDR3 is TGTGCCACCCGGACAGGGGGCTCCTATAATTCACCCCTCCACTTT.

The chain has TRBV7-9 and TRBJ2-2, with D maybe TRBD1 (6 bases). Trimming removed 4 bases at V and 4 bases at J, with 22 bases between. The CDR3 contains 18 residues. Per germline, CDR1 SEHNR and CDR2 FQNEAQ (reference sequence). CDR3 nucleotides: TGTGCCAGCAGCTCACGGACAGTATCACAAAGGGGCACCGGGGAGCTGTTTTTT. It encodes CASSSRTVSQRGTGELFF.

The chain carries TRBV5-4 and TRBJ1-6, with 7 bases identical to TRBD1. Germline lookup yields CDR1 SGHNT and CDR2 YYREEE (reference sequence). There are 15 residues in the CDR3. The ends lost 4 bases at V and 10 bases at J; junction bases unmatched: 11. CDR3 sequence: CASSASGGSSSPLHF. The DNA of the CDR3 is TGTGCCAGCAGCGCGTCAGGGGGTTCTTCATCACCCCTCCACTTT.

The chain uses TRBV5-6 and TRBJ2-7; weak D call: TRBD1 (5 bases). Deletions cut 2 bases from V and 7 bases from J, with 13 bases between. The length of the CDR3 is 13 residues. Germline V lookup: CDR1 SGHDT, CDR2 YYEEEE. This CDR3 reads CASSFSRALEQYF. CDR3 bases: TGTGCCAGCAGCTTCTCCAGGGCTCTTGAGCAGTACTTC.

The rearrangement joins TRBV5-1 to TRBJ1-4; possible D gene TRBD1, 6 bases. Trimming shortened V by 4 bases and J by 7 bases, and 17 bases separated the two germline ends. Germline values: CDR1 SGHRS, CDR2 YFSETQ. CDR3 size: 15 residues. For the CDR3, the DNA is TGCGCCAGCAGCCCCACCAGGGAGGGGGGTGAAAAACTGTTTTTT. Amino acids: CASSPTREGGEKLFF.

V is TRBV5-6 and J is TRBJ2-5, with D maybe TRBD2 (6 bases). Trimming removed 0 bases from V and 5 bases from J, with 11 bases in between. CDR3 length: 14 residues. Looked up from germline, CDR1 is SGHDT and CDR2 is YYEEEE. CDR3 sequence: CASSLVAGSETQYF. CDR3 nucleotides: TGTGCCAGCAGCTTGGTTGCGGGGTCCGAGACCCAGTACTTC.

V usage is TRBV4-3 and J usage is TRBJ2-7, with TRBD2 matching over 7 bases. Germline V gives CDR1 LGHNA, CDR2 YSLEER. With V trimmed by 1 base and J by 2 bases, 5 bases remained unmatched. The CDR3 has 15 amino acids. As DNA, the CDR3 is TGCGCCAGCAGCCAAGCTTGGGAGGGTACCTACGAGCAGTACTTC. Amino acid sequence: CASSQAWEGTYEQYF.